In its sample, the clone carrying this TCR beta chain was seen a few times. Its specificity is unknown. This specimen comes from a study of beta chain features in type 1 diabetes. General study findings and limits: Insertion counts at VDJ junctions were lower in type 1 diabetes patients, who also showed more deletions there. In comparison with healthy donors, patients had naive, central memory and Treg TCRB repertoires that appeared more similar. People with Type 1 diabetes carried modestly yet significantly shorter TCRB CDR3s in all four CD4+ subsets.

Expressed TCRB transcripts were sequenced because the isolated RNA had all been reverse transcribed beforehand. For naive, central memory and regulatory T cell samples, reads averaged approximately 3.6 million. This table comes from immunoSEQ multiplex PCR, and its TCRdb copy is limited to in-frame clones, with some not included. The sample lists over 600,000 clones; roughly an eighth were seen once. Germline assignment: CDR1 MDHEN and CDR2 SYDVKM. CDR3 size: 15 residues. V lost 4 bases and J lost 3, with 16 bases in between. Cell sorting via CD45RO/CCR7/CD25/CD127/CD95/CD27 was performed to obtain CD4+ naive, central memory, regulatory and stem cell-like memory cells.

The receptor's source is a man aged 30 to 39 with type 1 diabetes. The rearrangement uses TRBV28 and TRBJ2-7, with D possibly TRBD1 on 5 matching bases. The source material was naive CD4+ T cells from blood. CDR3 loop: CASSSTVPRVYEQYF. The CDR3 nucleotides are TGTGCCAGCAGTTCGACAGTCCCTCGGGTCTACGAGCAGTACTTC.